Listed below are T cell receptor beta chains from one sample, sequenced in a study of blood T cell repertoires in COVID-19. Here immunoSEQ multiplex PCR was the method, and the copy in TCRdb shows in-frame clones only, minus some. In the table there are almost 400,000 clones, 85% to 90% of which are singletons. Source material: PBMCs or T cells enriched from blood (not recorded which). The origin of the receptors is a woman in her 30s with acute COVID-19. Both conserved end residues are part of each CDR3. The D gene is left open where the match is weak. Some rows mark clone size as missing; the rest say once, few, many or name a class of expanded clone.

clone_size: -
v_call: TRBV9
j_call: TRBJ1-4
d_call: -
cdr3_nt: TGTGCCAGCGGGAGGGTCGCAACTAATGAAAAACTGTTTTTT
cdr3_aa: CASGRVATNEKLFF

clone_size: -
v_call: TRBV4-1
j_call: TRBJ2-5
d_call: TRBD2
cdr3_nt: TGCGCCAGCAGCCAGGCACTAGCGGGGGGTAGTATAGAGACCCAGTACTTC
cdr3_aa: CASSQALAGGSIETQYF

clone_size: -
v_call: TRBV10-3
j_call: TRBJ2-7
d_call: -
cdr3_nt: TGTGCCACCGCCGCGGGGATTCCCGACTACGAGCAGTACTTC
cdr3_aa: CATAAGIPDYEQYF

clone_size: -
v_call: TRBV5-8
j_call: TRBJ1-4
d_call: -
cdr3_nt: TGTGCCAGCAGCTTGGAGTTATCAGCAGGGGTAGGGGAAAAACTGTTTTTT
cdr3_aa: CASSLELSAGVGEKLFF

clone_size: -
v_call: TRBV6-5
j_call: TRBJ1-1
d_call: -
cdr3_nt: TGTGCCAGCAGTTACGCGTCTGAAGCTTTCTTT
cdr3_aa: CASSYASEAFF

clone_size: -
v_call: TRBV27
j_call: TRBJ1-2
d_call: -
cdr3_nt: TGTGCCAGCAGTTTAGGTCTGGGCCAGGGCCCTAGGGGCTACACCTTC
cdr3_aa: CASSLGLGQGPRGYTF

clone_size: -
v_call: TRBV19
j_call: TRBJ1-1
d_call: TRBD1
cdr3_nt: TGTGCCAGTAGTAAATATCGGACAGGCGGCACTGAAGCTTTCTTT
cdr3_aa: CASSKYRTGGTEAFF

clone_size: -
v_call: TRBV9
j_call: TRBJ1-1
d_call: TRBD1
cdr3_nt: TGTGCCAGCAGCGTAGGCCGGGACAGGGATGCTTTCTTT
cdr3_aa: CASSVGRDRDAFF

clone_size: -
v_call: TRBV27
j_call: TRBJ2-1
d_call: TRBD2
cdr3_nt: TGTGCCAGCAGTCCCGCCGGCGGGGGGGCTTACAATGAGCAGTTCTTC
cdr3_aa: CASSPAGGGAYNEQFF

clone_size: -
v_call: TRBV10-3
j_call: TRBJ2-7
d_call: -
cdr3_nt: TGTGCCATCAGTGAGTTAGCAGGGGTTTTTGTCGAGCAGTACTTC
cdr3_aa: CAISELAGVFVEQYF

clone_size: -
v_call: TRBV2
j_call: TRBJ1-1
d_call: -
cdr3_nt: TGTGCCAGCAGTGAAGCTCGACTAATAGAAGCTTTCTTT
cdr3_aa: CASSEARLIEAFF

clone_size: -
v_call: TRBV6-5
j_call: TRBJ1-5
d_call: -
cdr3_nt: TGTGCCAGCAGGACCGGCAGGTGGAGCAATCAGCCCCAGCATTTT
cdr3_aa: CASRTGRWSNQPQHF

clone_size: -
v_call: TRBV5-6
j_call: TRBJ2-7
d_call: -
cdr3_nt: TGTGCCAGCAGCGGCAGGGGCTATTCCTACGAGCAGTACTTC
cdr3_aa: CASSGRGYSYEQYF

clone_size: once
v_call: TRBV7-3
j_call: TRBJ2-2
d_call: -
cdr3_nt: TGTGCCAGCAGCCTGGGGGGGCAGAGGACCGGGGAGCTGTTTTTT
cdr3_aa: CASSLGGQRTGELFF

clone_size: -
v_call: TRBV4-2
j_call: TRBJ1-1
d_call: TRBD1
cdr3_nt: TGTGCCAGCAGCCAACCCCAGGGGGCCACTGAAGCTTTCTTT
cdr3_aa: CASSQPQGATEAFF

clone_size: -
v_call: TRBV5-6
j_call: TRBJ1-3
d_call: TRBD1
cdr3_nt: TGTGCCAGCAGCTTCGGGGACAGGCCTTTCTCGGGAAACACCATATATTTT
cdr3_aa: CASSFGDRPFSGNTIYF

clone_size: -
v_call: TRBV29-1
j_call: TRBJ1-2
d_call: TRBD1
cdr3_nt: TGCAGCGGGCTGACAGGGGTCGATGGCTACACCTTC
cdr3_aa: CSGLTGVDGYTF

clone_size: -
v_call: TRBV3-1/TRBV3-2
j_call: TRBJ1-2
d_call: -
cdr3_nt: TGTGCCAGCAGCCAAGAATGTAGACTCCAGCTCAATCCCTATGGCTACACCTTC
cdr3_aa: CASSQECRLQLNPYGYTF

clone_size: -
v_call: TRBV9
j_call: TRBJ2-1
d_call: TRBD1
cdr3_nt: TGTGCCAGCAGCGCCGGGACAGGGGGCGTCTACAATGAGCAGTTCTTC
cdr3_aa: CASSAGTGGVYNEQFF

clone_size: -
v_call: TRBV4-1
j_call: TRBJ2-1
d_call: -
cdr3_nt: TGCGCCAGCAGCCAAGAAAGGGGGACAAACTACAATGAGCAGTTCTTC
cdr3_aa: CASSQERGTNYNEQFF

clone_size: -
v_call: TRBV5-5
j_call: TRBJ2-7
d_call: TRBD1
cdr3_nt: TGTGCCAGCATCCCGGGACAGGGGAGATACGAGCAGTACTTC
cdr3_aa: CASIPGQGRYEQYF

clone_size: -
v_call: TRBV7-3
j_call: TRBJ2-2
d_call: -
cdr3_nt: TGTGCCAGCAGCCGCCTGTCAGGGGCCGGGGAGCTGTTTTTT
cdr3_aa: CASSRLSGAGELFF

clone_size: -
v_call: TRBV5-4
j_call: TRBJ2-3
d_call: -
cdr3_nt: TGTGCCAGCAGTTCGTCTGGCACAGATACGCAGTATTTT
cdr3_aa: CASSSSGTDTQYF

clone_size: -
v_call: TRBV14
j_call: TRBJ2-1
d_call: -
cdr3_nt: TGTGCCAGCAGCCAAGGCAGTAGACTGAGCAATGAGCAGTTCTTC
cdr3_aa: CASSQGSRLSNEQFF

clone_size: -
v_call: TRBV2
j_call: TRBJ2-2
d_call: -
cdr3_nt: TGTGCCAGCAGGGCGCCGGGACACGGCACCGGGGAGCTGTTTTTT
cdr3_aa: CASRAPGHGTGELFF

clone_size: -
v_call: TRBV12-3/TRBV12-4
j_call: TRBJ2-7
d_call: -
cdr3_nt: TGTGCCAGCAGCAGCGGACAGTACGAGCAGTACTTC
cdr3_aa: CASSSGQYEQYF

clone_size: -
v_call: TRBV18
j_call: TRBJ1-5
d_call: -
cdr3_nt: TGTGCCAGCTCACCCTTTGGGGCGCCCCAGCATTTT
cdr3_aa: CASSPFGAPQHF

clone_size: -
v_call: TRBV18
j_call: TRBJ2-6
d_call: -
cdr3_nt: TGTGCCAGCTCACCCCCCCAGATCTCTGGGGCCAACGTCCTGACTTTC
cdr3_aa: CASSPPQISGANVLTF

clone_size: -
v_call: TRBV9
j_call: TRBJ2-1
d_call: -
cdr3_nt: TGTGCCAGCAGCGTAGGGGGGGTTGGTGACAATGAGCAGTTCTTC
cdr3_aa: CASSVGGVGDNEQFF

clone_size: -
v_call: TRBV6-4
j_call: TRBJ1-1
d_call: -
cdr3_nt: TGTGCCAGCGGTACAGGGTACACTGAAGCTTTCTTT
cdr3_aa: CASGTGYTEAFF

clone_size: -
v_call: TRBV18
j_call: TRBJ1-2
d_call: -
cdr3_nt: TGTGCCAGCTCACCACCGTCCGGGGGCTACACCTTC
cdr3_aa: CASSPPSGGYTF

clone_size: -
v_call: TRBV12-3/TRBV12-4
j_call: TRBJ1-2
d_call: -
cdr3_nt: TGTGCCAGCAGTCGAAGGGGAAACTATGGCTACACCTTC
cdr3_aa: CASSRRGNYGYTF

clone_size: -
v_call: TRBV14
j_call: TRBJ2-1
d_call: -
cdr3_nt: TGTGCCAGCAGCCAATTTCTTCAACCTCGGGCCCAGAGGGAGAATGAGCAGTTCTTC
cdr3_aa: CASSQFLQPRAQRENEQFF

clone_size: -
v_call: TRBV7-9
j_call: TRBJ1-2
d_call: -
cdr3_nt: TGTGCCAGCAGCTTAGGGGGGGACCTCTATGGCTACACCTTC
cdr3_aa: CASSLGGDLYGYTF

clone_size: once
v_call: TRBV29-1
j_call: TRBJ1-1
d_call: -
cdr3_nt: TGCAGCGTTGAACTAGACGGGGGTAGCACTGAAGCTTTCTTT
cdr3_aa: CSVELDGGSTEAFF

clone_size: -
v_call: TRBV5-1
j_call: TRBJ2-7
d_call: TRBD2
cdr3_nt: TGCGCCAGCAGCCCCTCTAGCGGGGAGATAAGCTCCTACGAGCAGTACTTC
cdr3_aa: CASSPSSGEISSYEQYF

clone_size: -
v_call: TRBV7-9
j_call: TRBJ2-3
d_call: -
cdr3_nt: TGTGCCAGCAGCTTAGATAGTCAAGCCGTGGCGCAGTATTTT
cdr3_aa: CASSLDSQAVAQYF

clone_size: once
v_call: TRBV27
j_call: TRBJ2-7
d_call: -
cdr3_nt: TGTGCCAGCAGCCCAAGAATAGCCTACGAGCAGTACTTC
cdr3_aa: CASSPRIAYEQYF

clone_size: -
v_call: TRBV7-9
j_call: TRBJ2-7
d_call: TRBD1
cdr3_nt: TGTGCCAGCAGCTTCTTCCCGGGACAGGGTAGAAACGAGCAGTACTTC
cdr3_aa: CASSFFPGQGRNEQYF

clone_size: -
v_call: TRBV6-5
j_call: TRBJ2-7
d_call: -
cdr3_nt: TGTGCCAGCAGTCCCACAGGGACCTACGAGCAGTACTTC
cdr3_aa: CASSPTGTYEQYF

clone_size: -
v_call: TRBV24-1
j_call: TRBJ2-1
d_call: TRBD2
cdr3_nt: TGTGCCACCAGTGATCGGACTAGCGGGGGCTGGCAGCAGTTCTTC
cdr3_aa: CATSDRTSGGWQQFF

clone_size: -
v_call: TRBV27
j_call: TRBJ2-1
d_call: TRBD2
cdr3_nt: TGTGCCAGCAGTCTTGGGACTAGCGGGGGGTCCCTCCTGGGGAATGAGCAGTTCTTC
cdr3_aa: CASSLGTSGGSLLGNEQFF

clone_size: -
v_call: TRBV19
j_call: TRBJ2-7
d_call: TRBD1
cdr3_nt: TGTGCCAGTAGGCTACAGGGGGGAAACTACGAGCAGTACTTC
cdr3_aa: CASRLQGGNYEQYF

clone_size: -
v_call: TRBV3-1/TRBV3-2
j_call: TRBJ1-1
d_call: TRBD1
cdr3_nt: TGTGCCAGCAGCCATAGTGGGACAGGGCGCGAAGCTTTCTTT
cdr3_aa: CASSHSGTGREAFF

clone_size: -
v_call: TRBV4-1
j_call: TRBJ2-7
d_call: TRBD2
cdr3_nt: TGCGCCAGCAGCCGGGCGAGCGGGGGGGCCTACGAGCAGTACTTC
cdr3_aa: CASSRASGGAYEQYF

clone_size: -
v_call: TRBV11-2
j_call: TRBJ1-6
d_call: -
cdr3_nt: TGTGCCAGCAGCTTACGACACGCTAATTCACCCCTCCACTTT
cdr3_aa: CASSLRHANSPLHF

clone_size: -
v_call: TRBV7-9
j_call: TRBJ1-4
d_call: -
cdr3_nt: TGTGCCAGCAGCTTGGGGGGTGCCCCCGAAAAACTGTTTTTT
cdr3_aa: CASSLGGAPEKLFF

clone_size: -
v_call: TRBV3-1/TRBV3-2
j_call: TRBJ1-3
d_call: -
cdr3_nt: TGTGCCAGCAGCCAACGAGCGGGAAACACCATATATTTT
cdr3_aa: CASSQRAGNTIYF

clone_size: few
v_call: TRBV2
j_call: TRBJ1-3
d_call: TRBD1
cdr3_nt: TGTGCCAGCAGTGGTCGACAGGGACCTGGAAACACCATATATTTT
cdr3_aa: CASSGRQGPGNTIYF

clone_size: -
v_call: TRBV5-5
j_call: TRBJ2-5
d_call: -
cdr3_nt: TGTGCCAGCAGCTTCATAGTGGGGGCGGGAGAGACCCAGTACTTC
cdr3_aa: CASSFIVGAGETQYF

clone_size: -
v_call: TRBV19
j_call: TRBJ2-1
d_call: -
cdr3_nt: TGTGCCAGTAGTCCCCGTCGTAGCGGCAATGAGCAGTTCTTC
cdr3_aa: CASSPRRSGNEQFF

clone_size: few
v_call: TRBV9
j_call: TRBJ1-1
d_call: TRBD1
cdr3_nt: TGTGCCAGCAGCGGGACAGGCATGAACACTGAAGCTTTCTTT
cdr3_aa: CASSGTGMNTEAFF

clone_size: -
v_call: TRBV10-2
j_call: TRBJ1-5
d_call: TRBD1
cdr3_nt: TGCGCCAGCAGTGAGTTAACAGGGGTCGGTCAGCCCCAGCATTTT
cdr3_aa: CASSELTGVGQPQHF

clone_size: -
v_call: TRBV15
j_call: TRBJ2-7
d_call: TRBD1
cdr3_nt: TGTGCCACACGACAGGGGGCCTATTACGAGCAGTACTTC
cdr3_aa: CATRQGAYYEQYF

clone_size: -
v_call: TRBV7-9
j_call: TRBJ2-2
d_call: -
cdr3_nt: TGTGCCAGCGCGGAAACGGTACCCGGGGAGCTGTTTTTT
cdr3_aa: CASAETVPGELFF

clone_size: -
v_call: TRBV10-3
j_call: TRBJ2-3
d_call: TRBD2
cdr3_nt: TGTGCCATCACCCCCGGGACTAGCGGGGGGGCCGGGTATTCAGATACGCAGTATTTT
cdr3_aa: CAITPGTSGGAGYSDTQYF

clone_size: -
v_call: TRBV5-1
j_call: TRBJ2-3
d_call: TRBD2
cdr3_nt: TGCGCCAGCAGCTATACTAGCGGGGGGGCCCGGGATACGCAGTATTTT
cdr3_aa: CASSYTSGGARDTQYF